This T cell receptor beta chain was sequenced during a study of blood T cell repertoires in COVID-19. Study in general: COVID-19 samples collected from the United States, Italy and Spain covered acute and convalescent phases. The cDNA or gDNA used as material had been derived from T cells, B-cell-depleted T cells, or PBMCs.

Per the germline V gene, CDR1 is MNHEY and CDR2 is SVGAGI. This CDR3 region has 13 residues. With 5 bases removed from V and 6 bases from J, the gap between germline ends came to 14 bases. Authors' methods: By means of reference gene primer amplification, nucleated cell counts were estimated. TCRdb keeps only in-frame clones here, not all; method: immunoSEQ multiplex PCR. The V and J calls and clone size are taken from that table; D and trimming were inferred from the DNA. The profile shows 200,000 to 250,000 clones, roughly 79% of them singletons. Sequencing was carried out using peripheral blood. The chain carries TRBV6-5 and TRBJ2-7; D unresolved. This clonotype was obtained from a woman aged 80 or over with acute or convalescent COVID-19. This CDR3 reads CASSTAGSSEQYF. CDR3 bases: TGTGCCAGCAGTACGGCCGGTTCTAGCGAGCAGTACTTC.